A selection of T cell receptor beta chains follows, all from one sample in a study of blood T cell repertoires in COVID-19. Method: immunoSEQ multiplex PCR; TCRdb's copy keeps in-frame clones and lacks some. This sample yields about 220,000 clones, of which 60% to 85% are seen a single time; under 8.5% belongs to the top ten. Sequencing used peripheral blood. The receptor source for this set is an older woman with acute or convalescent COVID-19. Both conserved end residues are part of each CDR3. The D gene is left open where the match is weak. Clone size, where shown, is once, few, many, or a class for clones that have expanded.

TRBJ2-2 NA TRBD1 TRBV2 CASRGQLTAGELFF TGTGCCAGCAGGGGACAGCTCACGGCCGGGGAGCTGTTTTTT
TRBJ1-6 NA NA TRBV3-1/TRBV3-2 CASSQDRGDPNSPLHF TGTGCCAGCAGCCAAGATCGGGGGGATCCCAATTCACCCCTCCACTTT
TRBJ2-1 NA NA TRBV9 CASSLSGSTYNEQFF TGTGCCAGCAGCCTTAGCGGATCAACCTACAATGAGCAGTTCTTC
TRBJ1-3 NA NA TRBV12-3/TRBV12-4 CASSFREGNTIYF TGTGCCAGCAGTTTCAGGGAAGGAAACACCATATATTTT
TRBJ1-2 NA TRBD1 TRBV10-3 CAIGGNQGQGNYGYTF TGTGCCATCGGGGGGAATCAGGGACAGGGGAACTATGGCTACACCTTC
TRBJ2-1 NA TRBD2 TRBV5-1 CASSSGTSGGAREQFF TGCGCCAGCAGCTCCGGGACTAGCGGGGGGGCTCGAGAGCAGTTCTTC
TRBJ2-1 NA TRBD2 TRBV19 CASSPYGGDSYNEQFF TGTGCCAGTAGTCCGTACGGGGGGGACTCCTACAATGAGCAGTTCTTC
TRBJ2-7 NA TRBD1 TRBV7-2 CASSLRTGGSTPYEQYF TGTGCCAGCAGCTTGAGGACAGGGGGCTCTACTCCCTACGAGCAGTACTTC
TRBJ2-3 NA TRBD2 TRBV29-1 CSVGTSGGPHTQYF TGCAGCGTCGGGACTAGCGGGGGCCCGCATACGCAGTATTTT
TRBJ2-5 NA TRBD1 TRBV27 CASSPPPTDRVCSRETQYF TGTGCCAGCAGTCCACCTCCCACCGACAGGGTTTGCTCTAGGGAGACCCAGTACTTC
TRBJ1-2 NA TRBD1 TRBV6-5 CASSLTGTGDGYTF TGTGCCAGCAGTCTAACCGGGACAGGGGACGGCTACACCTTC
TRBJ1-2 NA NA TRBV2 CASSERGGTYGYTF TGTGCCAGCAGTGAACGGGGTGGAACCTATGGCTACACCTTC
TRBJ1-5 medium-sized TRBD1 TRBV2 CASREPDRPGQPQHF TGTGCCAGCAGGGAGCCGGACAGGCCGGGGCAGCCCCAGCATTTT
TRBJ2-2 NA NA TRBV21-1 CASNPDPGGLAGGRDTGELFF TGTGCCAGCAACCCCGACCCGGGGGGACTAGCGGGGGGCCGGGACACCGGGGAGCTGTTTTTT
TRBJ2-2 NA TRBD2 TRBV9 CASSVAGGLGELFF TGTGCCAGCAGCGTAGCGGGGGGGCTAGGGGAGCTGTTTTTT
TRBJ2-1 NA TRBD2 TRBV5-1 CASSFPRGEANEQFF TGCGCCAGCAGCTTCCCCCGGGGGGAGGCCAATGAGCAGTTCTTC
TRBJ2-3 NA TRBD2 TRBV5-1 CASSRDTSGRTDTQYF TGCGCCAGCAGCCGGGACACTAGCGGACGCACAGATACGCAGTATTTT
TRBJ2-1 NA NA TRBV5-6 CASSLAGEVRLPIF TGTGCCAGCAGCTTGGCCGGGGAGGTTCGGCTACCCATCTTC
TRBJ2-1 NA NA TRBV2 CARGQSSYNEQFF TGTGCCAGGGGGCAGAGCTCCTACAATGAGCAGTTCTTC
TRBJ2-3 NA NA TRBV4-1 CASSQARGTDTQYF TGCGCCAGCAGCCAAGCGAGAGGCACAGATACGCAGTATTTT
TRBJ1-2 NA NA TRBV2 CASSQTLRYTF TGTGCCAGCAGCCAAACCCTACGCTACACCTTC
TRBJ1-4 NA TRBD1 TRBV6-2/TRBV6-3 CASSYSMDRGNEKLFF TGTGCCAGCAGTTACTCGATGGACAGGGGGAATGAAAAACTGTTTTTT
TRBJ1-2 NA TRBD1 TRBV3-1/TRBV3-2 CASSQPGQGQNYGYTF TGTGCCAGCAGCCAACCCGGACAGGGCCAAAACTATGGCTACACCTTC
TRBJ2-3 NA TRBD2 TRBV24-1 CAISGTSGSPSTDTQYF TGTGCCATCAGTGGGACTAGCGGGTCACCTAGCACAGATACGCAGTATTTT
TRBJ1-2 few NA TRBV28 CASRLTSGYTF TGTGCCAGCAGACTTACTTCTGGCTACACCTTC
TRBJ1-2 NA NA TRBV30 CAWSLYPGYTF TGTGCCTGGAGTCTCTACCCTGGCTACACCTTC
TRBJ1-1 NA NA TRBV12-3/TRBV12-4 CASSFDRNTEAFF TGTGCCAGCAGTTTCGACAGGAACACTGAAGCTTTCTTT
TRBJ2-1 once TRBD2 TRBV29-1 CSVSWVTSGGLENEQFF TGCAGCGTTAGTTGGGTGACTAGCGGGGGGCTAGAGAATGAGCAGTTCTTC
TRBJ2-1 NA TRBD2 TRBV30 CAWRGTSGGSRLESSYNEQFF TGTGCCTGGAGGGGGACTAGCGGGGGCTCCCGTCTTGAGTCCTCCTACAATGAGCAGTTCTTC
TRBJ1-4 few NA TRBV5-1 CASSSGTPTNEKLFF TGCGCCAGCAGCTCCGGGACACCGACTAATGAAAAACTGTTTTTT
TRBJ2-3 NA TRBD1 TRBV5-1 CASSHGQGATDTQYF TGCGCCAGCAGCCACGGACAGGGGGCGACAGATACGCAGTATTTT
TRBJ2-5 NA TRBD1 TRBV11-2 CASSSNRIRGPETQYF TGTGCCAGCAGCTCAAATCGCATAAGGGGGCCAGAGACCCAGTACTTC
TRBJ2-1 NA NA TRBV9 CASSPSPGGAWNEQFF TGTGCCAGCAGCCCTTCTCCAGGAGGGGCCTGGAATGAGCAGTTCTTC
TRBJ2-3 few NA TRBV7-8 CASSFPGPREDTQYF TGTGCCAGCAGCTTTCCGGGCCCCAGGGAAGATACGCAGTATTTT
TRBJ2-2 NA TRBD1 TRBV5-1 CASGSGDRGAGELFF TGCGCCAGCGGATCGGGGGACAGGGGAGCCGGGGAGCTGTTTTTT
TRBJ2-5 few TRBD1 TRBV6-5 CASSRDRQETQYF TGTGCCAGCAGTAGGGACAGACAAGAGACCCAGTACTTC
TRBJ2-7 NA TRBD2 TRBV13 CASSISGDFEQYF TGTGCCAGCAGTATTAGCGGGGATTTCGAGCAGTACTTC
TRBJ2-1 NA TRBD2 TRBV19 CASSILSGSSYNEQFF TGTGCCAGTAGTATTCTAAGCGGGAGCTCCTACAATGAGCAGTTCTTC
TRBJ1-2 NA NA TRBV25-1 CASTSGTNYGYTF TGTGCCAGCACTTCCGGGACAAACTATGGCTACACCTTC
TRBJ2-3 NA NA TRBV6-5 CASSYRGYPDTQYF TGTGCCAGCAGTTACAGGGGGTACCCAGATACGCAGTATTTT
TRBJ2-3 few TRBD2 TRBV11-2 CASSLQTSGVIGTDTQYF TGTGCCAGCAGCCTTCAGACTAGCGGGGTGATTGGTACAGATACGCAGTATTTT
TRBJ2-2 many NA TRBV6-5 CASSSGTYGELFF TGTGCCAGCAGTTCCGGGACTTACGGGGAGCTGTTTTTT
TRBJ2-2 NA NA TRBV10-1 CASSDGERPTGELFF TGCGCCAGCAGTGACGGGGAGCGGCCTACCGGGGAGCTGTTTTTT
TRBJ2-1 NA TRBD1 TRBV6-5 CASSYHPGGPYNEQFF TGTGCCAGCAGTTACCACCCAGGGGGCCCCTACAATGAGCAGTTCTTC
TRBJ2-3 NA NA TRBV6-5 CASSRLGATSDTQYF TGTGCCAGCAGCCGATTGGGGGCGACTTCGGATACGCAGTATTTT
TRBJ1-6 NA TRBD1 TRBV27 CASLPSGGSPLHF TGTGCCAGCCTCCCATCAGGGGGGTCACCCCTCCACTTT
TRBJ1-5 NA NA TRBV5-8 CASSWGRNPNQPQHF TGTGCCAGCAGCTGGGGCAGAAACCCCAATCAGCCCCAGCATTTT
TRBJ2-2 NA NA TRBV6-5 CASSYSQGPGELFF TGTGCCAGCAGTTACTCGCAGGGTCCCGGGGAGCTGTTTTTT